Shown below are 20 T cell receptor beta chains from a single sample sequenced in a study of siplizumab effects on memory and regulatory T cells. Using immunoSEQ multiplex PCR, the repertoire was profiled, and TCRdb retains in-frame clones only, with some absent. The table has 80,000 to 130,000 clones, roughly 94% seen once. Sequencing was carried out using Tregs sorted from blood. These receptors were collected from a human donor in good health.

The chain has TRBV5-1 and TRBJ1-2, with TRBD1 matching 7 bases. Unmatched junction bases numbered 4, after V lost 4 bases and J lost 7 bases. The germline CDR1 and CDR2 sequences are SGHRS and YFSETQ. This CDR3 has 12 residues. CDR3 in DNA: TGCGCCAGCAGCGTAACAGGGGTTGGCTACACCTTC. It translates to CASSVTGVGYTF.

V usage is TRBV28 and J usage is TRBJ2-1; D unclear. V was pared by 8 bases and J by 4 bases, with 15 bases between. Germline loops: CDR1 MDHEN, CDR2 SYDVKM. There are 14 residues in the CDR3. In DNA, the CDR3 is TGTGCCAGCGAGGAAGTTAAGACATACAATGAGCAGTTCTTC. Translated, it gives CASEEVKTYNEQFF.

This chain uses TRBV5-1 with TRBJ2-2; 7 bases line up with TRBD1. The V segment lost 2 bases and the J segment 4 bases; nucleotides outside the gene matches: 2. Germline CDR1 is SGHRS and CDR2 is YFSETQ. There are 14 residues in the CDR3. As DNA, the CDR3 is TGCGCCAGCAGCTTCGACAGGGTCACCGGGGAGCTGTTTTTT. It encodes CASSFDRVTGELFF.

This clone was observed a few times. This sequence joins TRBV30 and TRBJ2-1, with TRBD1 matching over 9 bases. J was trimmed by 12 bases and V by 4 bases; bases with no gene match: 13. Germline CDR1 is GTSNPN and CDR2 is SVGIG (reference sequence). The CDR3 has 14 residues. The CDR3 DNA sequence: TGTGCCTGGAATTACCGGACAGGGGAGATGGGGCAGTTCTTC. It codes for CAWNYRTGEMGQFF. Looking up the rest from reference TRBV30 and TRBJ2-1 gives the full variable domain: SQTIHQWPATLVQPVGSPLSLECTVEGTSNPNLYWYRQAAGRGLQLLFYSVGIGQISSEVPQNLSASRPQDRQFILSSKKLLLSDSGFYLCAWNYRTGEMGQFFGPGTRLTVL.

J is TRBJ1-1 and V is TRBV29-1; no clear D. The CDR3 totals 10 residues. The germline V and J ends were trimmed by 5 bases and 3 bases, with 4 bases remaining between them. The germline V gene encodes CDR1 SQVTM and CDR2 ANQGSEA. Here the CDR3 reads CSVLYTEAFF. The CDR3 DNA follows: TGCAGCGTTTTGTACACTGAAGCTTTCTTT.

The chain carries TRBV5-5 and TRBJ1-5; D unresolved. Germline CDR1 SGHKS, CDR2 YYEKEE (reference sequence). The CDR3 has 17 residues. V was pared by 2 bases and J by 0 bases, with 15 bases between. The CDR3 DNA follows: TGTGCCAGCAGCTTAGTTTTATTTCGTGATAGCAATCAGCCCCAGCATTTT. Translated, it gives CASSLVLFRDSNQPQHF.

V is TRBV19 and J is TRBJ2-1, with D perhaps TRBD2 (6 bases). V was shortened by 6 bases and J by 13 bases, with 25 bases between the two germline ends. The V gene's germline CDR1 is LNHDA and CDR2 SQIVND (reference sequence). This CDR3 is 15 amino acids long. This CDR3 is CASRSKEGLAYSQFF. The CDR3 DNA follows: TGTGCCAGTAGATCGAAGGAGGGGCTAGCCTATAGCCAGTTCTTC.

The CDR3 region has the DNA TGTGCCAGCAGCACCCAAACAGGGACACTCTACGAGCAGTACTTC. It translates to CASSTQTGTLYEQYF. The rearrangement links TRBV27 to TRBJ2-7; TRBD1 might be the D (6 bases). Per the germline V gene, CDR1 is MNHEY and CDR2 is SMNVEV (reference sequence). The CDR3 extends over 15 amino acids. V lost 6 bases and J 3 bases, leaving 18 bases between the germline ends.

CDR3 DNA: TGTGCCAGCAGGCCGGGGCGGAACACAGATACGCAGTATTTT. Its protein is CASRPGRNTDTQYF. The V and J genes are TRBV6-1 and TRBJ2-3, with D perhaps matching TRBD1 or TRBD2 (5 bases each). Deletions cut 6 bases from V and 2 bases from J, with 12 bases between. The CDR3 sequence is 14 residues long. Germline V gives CDR1 MNHNS, CDR2 SASEGT.

J is TRBJ2-1 and V is TRBV5-6, with no clear D. Germline assignment: CDR1 SGHDT and CDR2 YYEEEE. CDR3 length: 15 residues. Between the trimmed V and J ends, which lost 0 bases and 8 bases, there was a span of 15 bases. The CDR3 is CASSLGPTIADEQFF. CDR3 nucleotides: TGTGCCAGCAGCTTGGGACCCACCATAGCCGATGAGCAGTTCTTC.

The V and J genes are TRBV7-3 and TRBJ2-7; D gene uncertain. This CDR3 region has 13 residues. The germline V gene has CDR1 SGHTA and CDR2 FQGTGA. V was clipped by 2 bases and J by 6 bases, with 11 bases between them. The CDR3 region has the DNA TGTGCCAGCAGCTTATCAGGACCGAGCGAGCAGTACTTC. Amino acid sequence: CASSLSGPSEQYF.

This clone was detected once. The CDR3 nucleotides are TGTGCCAGCAGTCGAGGATACGAGCAGTACTTC. Translating gives CASSRGYEQYF. V is TRBV28 and J is TRBJ2-7; no definite D call. Germline CDR1 is MDHEN and CDR2 is SYDVKM. The CDR3 loop spans 11 amino acids. V lost 5 bases to trimming and J lost 4 bases, with 6 bases between them.

V and J are TRBV14 and TRBJ2-1; D is unresolved. Germline CDR1 reads SGHDN; CDR2 reads FVKESK. Trimming pared 2 bases from V and 5 bases from J, leaving 13 bases between. The length of the CDR3 is 15 residues. The CDR3 sequence: CASSQSFGWNNEQFF. The DNA of the CDR3 is TGTGCCAGCAGCCAATCGTTCGGCTGGAACAATGAGCAGTTCTTC. The full variable domain, with the rest looked up from reference TRBV14 and TRBJ2-1, is EAGVTQFPSHSVIEKGQTVTLRCDPISGHDNLYWYRRVMGKEIKFLLHFVKESKQDESGMPNNRFLAERTGGTYSTLKVQPAELEDSGVYFCASSQSFGWNNEQFFGPGTRLTVL.

This clone was seen a few times. The same CDR3 arises from other DNA sequences in this sample as well. The chain links TRBV9 to TRBJ2-5; D uncertain. V was trimmed by 0 bases and J by 2 bases, leaving 5 bases between them. This CDR3 is 13 amino acids long. Germline CDR1 reads SGDLS; CDR2 reads YYNGEE. This CDR3 is CASSVGVQETQYF. CDR3 bases: TGTGCCAGCAGCGTAGGAGTTCAAGAGACCCAGTACTTC.

V gene TRBV5-1 combines with J gene TRBJ2-7, with 9 bases that match TRBD1. Germline CDR1 reads SGHRS; CDR2 reads YFSETQ. The J segment lost 5 bases and the V segment lost 4 bases, leaving 10 bases of the junction unmatched. CDR3 length equals 15 residues. CDR3 loop: CASSPGTGIFDEQYF. The CDR3 nucleotides are TGCGCCAGCAGCCCCGGGACAGGGATCTTCGACGAGCAGTACTTC.

The J gene is TRBJ2-7, the V gene TRBV7-8; tentatively, D is TRBD1 (6 bases). The CDR3 is made up of 14 amino acids. The germline V and J ends were trimmed by 5 bases and 2 bases, with 13 bases remaining between them. Germline V CDR1 and CDR2: SGHVS, FQNEAQ. CDR3 DNA sequence: TGTGCCAGCAGCAATGACAGGCCGGCCTACGAGCAGTACTTC. Translated, it gives CASSNDRPAYEQYF.

The chain is built from TRBV4-2 and TRBJ1-5; D may be TRBD1 (5 bases). V dropped 0 bases and J dropped 7 bases, with 10 bases sitting between them. This CDR3 is 14 amino acids long. Germline V gene lookup returns CDR1 LGHNA and CDR2 YNFKEQ. The CDR3 DNA reads TGTGCCAGCAGCCAAGAGCCAGGGCCACAGCCCCAGCATTTT. As protein: CASSQEPGPQPQHF.

The V gene is TRBV9, the J gene TRBJ2-5; 10 bases agree with TRBD2. This CDR3 region has 14 residues. The germline V gene encodes CDR1 SGDLS and CDR2 YYNGEE. V lost 7 bases and J lost 5; bases outside the gene matches: 8. The CDR3 DNA follows: TGTGCCAGCGCCCTAGCGGGAGTCGGGGAGACCCAGTACTTC. Its translation: CASALAGVGETQYF.

The rearrangement uses TRBV5-4 and TRBJ1-1; a possible D gene is TRBD1 (5 bases). Germline CDR1 SGHNT, CDR2 YYREEE (reference sequence). Trimming cost V 1 base and J 8 bases, with 9 bases left between them. The CDR3 sequence is 12 residues long. In nucleotides, the CDR3 is TGTGCCAGCAGCTTGATACCAGGGGAAGCTTTCTTT. Translation: CASSLIPGEAFF.

The sample holds one count of this clone. The CDR3 spells CASSPDRANTGELFF. The DNA of the CDR3 is TGTGCCAGCAGCCCGGACAGGGCGAACACCGGGGAGCTGTTTTTT. The chain is built from TRBV7-3 and TRBJ2-2; TRBD1 agrees at 8 bases. The V and J ends lost 5 bases and 0 bases, in that order; junction bases with no gene match: 2. Germline V CDR1 and CDR2: SGHTA, FQGTGA. This CDR3 has 15 residues.